This T cell receptor beta chain came from a study of patients and donors after allogeneic stem cell transplantation. Germline assignment: CDR1 MDHEN and CDR2 SYDVKM. V lost 7 bases and J lost 0, with 4 bases in between. The CDR3 runs to 12 residues. The sample holds many counts of this clonotype. TCRdb re-analysed the RT-PCR reads in MiXCR, keeping a single row per CDR3 protein. Of 30,000 to 35,000 distinct CDR3 sequences in the sample, over 6.5% were seen once. V gene TRBV28 combines with J gene TRBJ1-3; D is uncertain. The sequencing sample was made of blood, either unsorted or a sorted T cell fraction (not recorded which). This TCR was recovered from a human donor who was either an allogeneic HSCT recipient or a stem cell or donor lymphocyte infusion donor (not recorded which). It is not recorded whose cells these are; they may come from a transplant donor. CDR3 region: CASTGSGNTIYF. CDR3 coding DNA: TGTGCCAGCACCGGCTCTGGAAACACCATATATTTT.